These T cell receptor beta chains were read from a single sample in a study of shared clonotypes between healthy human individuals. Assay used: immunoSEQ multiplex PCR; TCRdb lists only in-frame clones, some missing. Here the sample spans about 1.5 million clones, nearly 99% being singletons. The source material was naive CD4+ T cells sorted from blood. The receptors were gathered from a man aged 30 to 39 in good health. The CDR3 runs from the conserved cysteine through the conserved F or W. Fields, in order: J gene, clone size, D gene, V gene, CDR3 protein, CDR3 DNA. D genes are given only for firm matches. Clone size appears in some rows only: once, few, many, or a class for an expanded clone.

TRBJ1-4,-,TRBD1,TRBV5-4,CASSTDPTGWGDEKLFF,TGTGCCAGCAGCACCGACCCGACAGGGTGGGGAGATGAAAAACTGTTTTTT
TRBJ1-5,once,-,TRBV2,CASSGGQGSQPQHF,TGTGCCAGCAGCGGGGGACAAGGGAGTCAGCCCCAGCATTTT
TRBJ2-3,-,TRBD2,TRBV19,CASSSLAGGDTQYF,TGTGCCAGTAGTTCACTAGCGGGGGGAGATACGCAGTATTTT
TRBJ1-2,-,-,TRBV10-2,CASKDPASGGYTF,TGCGCCAGCAAGGACCCAGCTTCGGGTGGCTACACCTTC
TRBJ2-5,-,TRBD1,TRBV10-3,CAIRPGTGEETQYF,TGTGCCATCAGACCCGGGACAGGGGAAGAGACCCAGTACTTC
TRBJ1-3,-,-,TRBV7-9,CASSSTVTGESSGNTIYF,TGTGCCAGCAGCTCTACCGTCACGGGGGAGTCTTCTGGAAACACCATATATTTT
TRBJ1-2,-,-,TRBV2,CASSDIRFGNYGYTF,TGTGCCAGCAGTGATATAAGGTTCGGGAACTATGGCTACACCTTC
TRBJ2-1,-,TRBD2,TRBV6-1,CASSGTSVAYNEQFF,TGTGCCAGCAGTGGGACTAGCGTTGCCTACAATGAGCAGTTCTTC
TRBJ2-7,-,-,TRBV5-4,CASSPKKGSYEQYF,TGTGCCAGCAGCCCAAAGAAGGGATCCTACGAGCAGTACTTC
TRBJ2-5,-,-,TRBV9,CASSVALGKTQYF,TGTGCCAGCAGCGTAGCATTGGGAAAGACCCAGTACTTC
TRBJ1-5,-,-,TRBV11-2,CASSSTPHQPQHF,TGTGCCAGCAGCTCCACCCCTCATCAGCCCCAGCATTTT
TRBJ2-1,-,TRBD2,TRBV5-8,CASSLGLAGYNEQFF,TGTGCCAGCAGCTTGGGACTAGCGGGCTACAATGAGCAGTTCTTC
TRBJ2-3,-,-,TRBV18,CASSEKLGGLTDTQYF,TGTGCCAGCTCCGAAAAACTAGGCGGTCTGACAGATACGCAGTATTTT
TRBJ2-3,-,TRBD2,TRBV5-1,CASSLGLAGSDTQYF,TGCGCCAGCAGCTTGGGACTAGCGGGCTCAGATACGCAGTATTTT
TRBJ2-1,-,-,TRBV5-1,CASSLADSRTMWAGWGSYNEQFF,TGCGCCAGCAGCTTGGCGGACAGTAGGACGATGTGGGCGGGATGGGGCTCCTACAATGAGCAGTTCTTC
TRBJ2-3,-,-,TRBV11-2,CASSHRIFGSTDTQYF,TGTGCCAGCAGCCACCGGATTTTCGGTAGCACAGATACGCAGTATTTT
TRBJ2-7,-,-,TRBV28,CASSSGRLPYEQYF,TGTGCCAGCAGTTCAGGGAGACTCCCCTACGAGCAGTACTTC
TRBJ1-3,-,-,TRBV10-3,CAITESSGNTIYF,TGTGCCATCACTGAGAGCTCTGGAAACACCATATATTTT